These 7 T cell receptor beta chains were all obtained from the same sample, sequenced in a study of beta chain features in type 1 diabetes. Study outcomes and limitations: In all four CD4+ subsets, TCRB CDR3 length was significantly, moderately reduced in type 1 diabetes.

These receptors' targets are unknown. What was sequenced were expressed TCRB transcripts, since all of the isolated RNA had been reverse transcribed. TCRdb keeps only in-frame clones here, not all; method: immunoSEQ multiplex PCR. The sample has hundreds of thousands of clones; approximately 15% are singletons. The sequenced sample was naive CD4+ T cells from blood. These receptors came from a man younger than 35 with type 1 diabetes.

This clone was seen a few times. The chain is built from TRBV7-9 and TRBJ1-2, with D possibly being TRBD1 (6 bases). This CDR3 region has 13 residues. Germline V gives CDR1 SEHNR, CDR2 FQNEAQ (reference sequence). Trimming cost V 3 bases and J 6 bases, with 11 bases left between them. In DNA, the CDR3 is TGTGCCAGCAGCTTGGGGGACACGGATGGCTACACCTTC. It yields the protein CASSLGDTDGYTF.

This sequence joins TRBV6-6 and TRBJ2-2, with a possible D match to TRBD2 (5 bases). In germline, CDR1 is MNHNY, CDR2 SVGAGI (reference sequence). The V gene lost 4 bases and the J gene lost 3 bases, with 9 bases spanning the gap. The CDR3 has 14 amino acids. The CDR3 here is CASSFLGDTGELFF. The CDR3 nucleotides are TGTGCCAGCAGTTTCCTCGGGGACACCGGGGAGCTGTTTTTT.

This chain uses TRBV28 with TRBJ2-6; D is perhaps TRBD1 (6 bases). The CDR3 extends over 17 amino acids. Trimming took off 10 bases at V and 0 bases at J, with 19 bases between the two ends. CDR1 and CDR2 (germline): MDHEN, SYDVKM. The CDR3 protein is CAIRGRTDHSGANVLTF. DNA of the CDR3: TGTGCCATCCGCGGGCGGACAGACCACTCTGGGGCCAACGTCCTGACTTTC.

The rearrangement links TRBV27 to TRBJ2-7; perhaps TRBD1 as D (6 bases). Germline CDR1 reads MNHEY; CDR2 reads SMNVEV (reference sequence). CDR3 length: 13 amino acids. Trimming took off 3 bases at V and 6 bases at J, with 12 bases between the two ends. In nucleotides, the CDR3 is TGTGCCAGCAGTTTGGACGTCAGGGGCGAGCAGTACTTC. Amino acid sequence: CASSLDVRGEQYF.

This clone has a handful of counts. The V and J genes are TRBV27 and TRBJ2-7; 10 positions agree with TRBD2. The CDR3 extends over 15 amino acids. V lost 3 bases to trimming and J lost 3 bases; unmatched junction nucleotides: 5. CDR1 and CDR2 from the germline V gene are MNHEY and SMNVEV (reference sequence). The CDR3 reads CASSFRLAGVYEQYF. In nucleotides, the CDR3 is TGTGCCAGCAGTTTTCGGCTAGCGGGAGTCTACGAGCAGTACTTC.

This clone was seen only a few times. The CDR3 loop reads CATVTGPNQQYF. The CDR3 DNA is TGTGCCACCGTGACAGGGCCCAATCAGCAGTACTTC. The rearrangement links TRBV28 to TRBJ2-7; 7 bases map to TRBD1. The CDR3 is 12 amino acids. V trimming: 10 bases; J trimming: 8 bases; junction bases outside the gene matches: 11. Germline V gene sequence: CDR1 MDHEN, CDR2 SYDVKM.

The rearrangement links TRBV7-8 to TRBJ1-5, with a tentative D call TRBD1 (6 bases). The CDR3 is made up of 16 amino acids. Germline assignment: CDR1 SGHVS and CDR2 FQNEAQ. The V end was cut by 3 bases, the J end by 7 bases, with 19 bases between. CDR3 region: CASSLGVGGAGQPQHF. The DNA of the CDR3 is TGTGCCAGCAGCTTGGGGGTTGGGGGGGCAGGGCAGCCCCAGCATTTT.